The T cell receptor (beta chain) described here comes from a study of blood T cells in healthy people across ages. This CDR3 contains 14 residues. The V gene's germline CDR1 is MNHNS and CDR2 SASEGT. Then a second PCR, running roughly 7 to 11 cycles, was carried out with a sample-barcoded 5' primer and a J-beta primer mix. Each cDNA molecule carried a tag from a template-switch adaptor that contained 12 random nucleotides. In TCRdb, the 5' RACE reads were re-called with MiXCR into one record per CDR3 protein. The sample yields some 690,000 distinct CDR3 sequences, over 20% seen once. Overall study findings and caveats: Researchers report that TCR beta diversity correlated strongly with naive T cell percentage. Older age went with lower TCR beta diversity per million T cells, in a roughly linear way.

Note on this clonotype: Its antigen remains unknown. A read error may account for a junction end that differs from germline.

Healthy Caucasian individuals from Russia aged about 6 to 100 served as donors. The chain combines TRBV6-1 with TRBJ2-5, with 7 bases lining up with TRBD1. The J call may be in error: the DNA end matches TRBJ2-7 better. The receptor was derived from a man between 70 and 80 years old in good health. Material: blood. The CDR3 loop is CAGSEGDRRYEQYF. The CDR3 DNA reads as TGTGCCGGCAGTGAAGGGGACAGACGCTACGAGCAGTACTTC.